This is a list of T cell receptor beta chains from one sample in a study of blood T cells in healthy people across ages. TCRdb analysed the 5' RACE reads with MiXCR anew, one entry per CDR3 protein. The sample gives approximately 800,000 distinct CDR3 sequences, about 42% of which show up once; 18% is in the top ten. Material: blood. These TCRs come from a man at least 80 years old in good health. The conserved cysteine and the conserved F or W are not part of the CDR3 here.

TRBV4-3	ASSQDEAGDLSYEQY
TRBV5-1	ASSLDGPPSGNTIY
TRBV5-4	ASSSGLAGAHEQY
TRBV7-3	ASSRSPRGAQETQY
TRBV29-1	SVDPGQGVPGYT
TRBV7-3	ASSSKGGNEQY
TRBV3-1	ASSQDLVALGPLKQF
TRBV20-1	SARDSGWDSPLH
TRBV5-8	ASSVRGINSPLH
TRBV4-3	ASSQVASGSLGEQY
TRBV20-1	SASSRATDTQY
TRBV24-1	ATRVSGVMETQY
TRBV7-9	ASSDLGGNEQF
TRBV5-6	ASSPASGSTGELF
TRBV4-2	ASSQDVRGGPQF
TRBV12-3/TRBV12-4	ASSLAGVGPDTQY
TRBV5-5	ASSLITRSEQF
TRBV27	ASSFTASYNEQY
TRBV7-8	ASSLGGTSGRTGELF
TRBV3-1	ASSPWTSDTSTDTQY
TRBV3-1	ASSTDLLAGGNEQF